The next 30 T cell receptor beta chains were all read from a single sample in a study of tumor-infiltrating lymphocytes in oesophageal squamous cell carcinoma listed by TCRdb under 2016. Library method: PCR. TCRdb lists the instrument as Illumina HiSeq 2000. TCRdb reworked the public reads: Q25 trimming with fastp, MiXCR clone assembly, productive beta chains retained. Here each entry gathers all rows of one CDR3 protein and keeps the most common genes and DNA. In all, the sample holds about 12,000 distinct CDR3 sequences, and approximately 50% of those were seen once. The biggest ten clones account for about 34% of the sample. Sequenced input: esophageal tumor tissue. These receptors came from a female donor with esophageal squamous cell carcinoma.

The chain employs TRBV7-6 and TRBJ1-4; D is ambiguous. The V gene's germline CDR1 is SGHVS and CDR2 FNYEAQ. Trimming removed 3 bases from V and 8 bases from J, with 4 bases in between. The CDR3 extends over 11 amino acids. The CDR3 spells CASSFSEKLFF. DNA for the CDR3: TGTGCCAGCAGCTTCTCCGAAAAACTGTTTTTT.

The chain uses TRBV7-3 and TRBJ2-5; 8 bases fit TRBD2. With the DNA end fitting TRBJ2-1 better, the J assignment may be wrong. CDR3 length: 16 residues. Germline loops: CDR1 SGHTA, CDR2 FQGTGA. Here the CDR3 reads CASSLLPGLGRDEQFF. As DNA, the CDR3 is TGTGCCAGCAGCTTATTACCGGGACTAGGGAGGGATGAGCAGTTCTTC.

J is TRBJ1-6 and V is TRBV25-1; 7 nucleotides agree with TRBD1. This CDR3 contains 15 residues. With 2 bases clipped from V and 5 bases from J, the junction kept 3 bases outside the gene matches. CDR1 is MGHDK, CDR2 SYGVNS, per germline. In DNA, the CDR3 is TGTGCCAGCAGTGAAGGGACAGCCCATAATTCACCCCTCCACTTT. It codes for CASSEGTAHNSPLHF.

This clonotype turned up a few times. The chain recombines TRBV5-1 with TRBJ1-1; tentatively, D is TRBD1 (6 bases). V lost 2 bases and J lost 8, with 13 bases in between. The CDR3 runs to 13 residues. From germline, CDR1 is SGHRS and CDR2 YFSETQ. The CDR3 coding sequence is TGCGCCAGCAGCTTTGAGGGGGGCGTCGAAGCTTTCTTT. The encoded protein is CASSFEGGVEAFF.

Comments on this clonotype: Mismatch with germline at one junction end may stem from a read error. The chain carries TRBV6-1 and TRBJ2-4; a weak D match, TRBD2 (6 bases). The CDR3 loop spans 15 amino acids. CDR1 and CDR2 (germline): MNHNS, SASEGT. The CDR3 reads CASSYRSWVGTEAFF. DNA for the CDR3: TGTGCCAGCAGTTACCGTTCATGGGTGGGGACTGAAGCTTTCTTC.

This chain joins TRBV7-8 and TRBJ2-3, with 7 bases matching TRBD2. The DNA matches TRBJ2-7 better at its end, which makes the J call doubtful. This CDR3 contains 15 residues. Germline V gives CDR1 SGHVS, CDR2 FQNEAQ. The CDR3 region has the DNA TGTGCCAGCAGCTTAGTAGCGGGCACCTCCTACGAGCAGTACTTC. Encoded protein: CASSLVAGTSYEQYF.

This clonotype came up a few times. The chain joins TRBV5-8 to TRBJ2-3, with 10 bases matching TRBD2. CDR1 is SGHTS, CDR2 YDEGEE, per germline. The V segment lost 2 bases and the J segment 2 bases; nucleotides outside the gene matches: 8. This CDR3 is built from 17 residues. The CDR3 DNA follows: TGTGCCAGCAGCTTCATCAGCGGGGGGGACAACACAGATACGCAGTATTTT. Protein sequence: CASSFISGGDNTDTQYF.

This CDR3 is CASTLYRAGELYF. The CDR3, as DNA: TGTGCCAGCACCCTCTATCGCGCCGGGGAGCTGTATTTT. The chain carries TRBV7-2 and TRBJ2-3; TRBD2 is a possible D gene (5 bases). V was shortened by 7 bases and J by 14 bases, with 22 bases between the two germline ends. The germline gives CDR1 SGHTA, CDR2 FQGNSA. This CDR3 is 13 amino acids long.

The chain employs TRBV7-2 and TRBJ2-2; weak D call: TRBD2 (6 bases). The CDR3 is 14 amino acids. The V end lost 5 bases, the J end lost 6 bases, and 13 bases lay between the germline ends. From germline, CDR1 is SGHTA and CDR2 FQGNSA. CDR3 protein: CASSRGSGAGELFF. The DNA of the CDR3 is TGTGCCAGCAGCCGAGGCTCGGGAGCCGGGGAGCTGTTTTTT.

About this clonotype itself: No conserved phenylalanine or tryptophan ends this CDR3, so it is likely a read error. The DNA is omitted, as the CDR3 cannot be located on it reliably, and the CDR3 follows TCRdb's listing. The rearrangement uses TRBV7-2 and TRBJ2-3; TRBD2 is the table's D call, not checked against the DNA. The CDR3 spans 17 amino acids, including both terminal residues. Germline V lookup: CDR1 SGHTA, CDR2 FQGNSA. Here the CDR3 reads CASSSMLTAYNEQFFGP.

This clonotype is categorized as medium-sized. The chain uses TRBV27 and TRBJ2-1; D call uncertain. V lost 3 bases, J lost 7 bases, and 10 bases lay in between. CDR1 is MNHEY and CDR2 is SMNVEV in the germline V gene (reference sequence). CDR3 size: 13 residues. The CDR3, as DNA: TGTGCCAGCAGTTTCTCTCCTATAAATGAGCAGTTCTTC. Translation: CASSFSPINEQFF.

In the case of this clonotype: The CDR3 carries no conserved terminal phenylalanine or tryptophan, so it likely arises from a read error. It is unclear where the CDR3 begins or ends on the DNA, so no DNA is shown, and the CDR3 is as TCRdb lists it. The J gene is TRBJ2-7, the V gene TRBV5-1; TRBD1 is the table's D call and was not checked against the DNA. Germline loops: CDR1 SGHRS, CDR2 YFSETQ. The CDR3 adds up to 16 amino acids, both ends counted. CDR3 region: CASSLGDRTYGYTFGS.

CDR3 loop: CASSPRTGEIYEQYF. Here the CDR3 DNA reads TGTGCCAGCAGCCCCAGGACAGGGGAAATCTACGAGCAGTACTTC. This chain joins TRBV7-9 and TRBJ2-7, with 9 bases that match TRBD1. Looked up from germline, CDR1 is SEHNR and CDR2 is FQNEAQ (reference sequence). This CDR3 comprises 15 residues. V was pared by 5 bases and J by 3 bases, with 8 bases of the junction left unmatched. The complete variable domain, with remaining parts taken from reference TRBV7-9 and TRBJ2-7, reads DTGVSQNPRHKITKRGQNVTFRCDPISEHNRLYWYRQTLGQGPEFLTYFQNEAQLEKSRLLSDRFSAERPKGSFSTLEIQRTEQGDSAMYLCASSPRTGEIYEQYFGPGTRLTVT.

The chain couples TRBV28 to TRBJ2-3, with 7 bases that match TRBD1. With V trimmed by 8 bases and J by 4 bases, 9 bases remained unmatched. The germline CDR1 and CDR2 sequences are MDHEN and SYDVKM. The CDR3 spans 14 residues. Here the CDR3 DNA reads TGTGCCAGCCTCGGGACAGTTATAGCAGATACGCAGTATTTT. It encodes CASLGTVIADTQYF. Supplemented by reference TRBV28 and TRBJ2-3, the full variable domain reads DVKVTQSSRYLVKRTGEKVFLECVQDMDHENMFWYRQDPGLGLRLIYFSYDVKMKEKGDIPEGYSVSREKKERFSLILESASTNQTSMYLCASLGTVIADTQYFGPGTRLTVL.

The V call is TRBV7-2, the J call TRBJ1-2; 11 bases are shared with TRBD1. Looked up from germline, CDR1 is SGHTA and CDR2 is FQGNSA. Germline trimming cut 4 bases from V and 7 bases from J; bases unmatched to any gene: 5. The length of the CDR3 is 14 residues. CDR3: CASSSGQGASGYTF. The CDR3 coding sequence is TGTGCCAGCAGCTCAGGACAGGGGGCAAGTGGCTACACCTTC.

Comments on this clonotype: This may come from a read error, since a much larger clone is one base off. V is TRBV7-2 and J is TRBJ2-5, with 13 bases fitting TRBD2. Trimming removed 3 bases from V and 11 bases from J; junction bases left unmatched: 12. Germline V CDR1 and CDR2: SGHTA, FQGNSA. This CDR3 has 16 amino acids. The DNA for the CDR3 is TGTGCCAGCAGCTTGAAACTAGCGGGAGGGTTCAATGAGCAGTACTTC. Translated, it gives CASSLKLAGGFNEQYF.

Only one count was recorded for this clonotype. V usage is TRBV7-2 and J usage is TRBJ1-2, with D maybe TRBD1 (6 bases). The DNA end is a closer match to TRBJ2-7, so the J assignment may be wrong. Germline assignment: CDR1 SGHTA and CDR2 FQGNSA. The CDR3 contains 15 residues. The DNA for the CDR3 is TGTGCCAGCAGCTTAGGCCGTAACAGGGTCCTCGAGCAGTACTTC. It is translated as CASSLGRNRVLEQYF.

The genes are TRBV7-2 and TRBJ2-4, with 14 bases fitting TRBD2. The end of the DNA fits TRBJ2-5 better, so the J call may be wrong. The germline V gene encodes CDR1 SGHTA and CDR2 FQGNSA. The CDR3 contains 15 residues. The CDR3 nucleotides are TGTGCCAGCAGCCCGACTAGCGGGAGGGCGGAGACCCAGTACTTC. Protein sequence: CASSPTSGRAETQYF.

Worth noting for this clonotype: Its ends do not fully match the called genes, so a read error is possible. CDR3 coding DNA: TGTGCTAGCAGCCGACTAGCGGGGGGGGTAGATACGCAGTATTTT. This gives the protein CASSRLAGGVDTQYF. V gene TRBV7-6 combines with J gene TRBJ2-3; 14 nucleotides agree with TRBD2. Germline V CDR1 and CDR2: SGHVS, FNYEAQ. The CDR3 is 15 amino acids.

The V gene is TRBV7-2, the J gene TRBJ2-3, with D possibly TRBD2 on 5 matching bases. CDR1 is SGHTA and CDR2 is FQGNSA in the germline V gene. Trimming removed 4 bases at V and 0 bases at J, with 8 bases between. This CDR3 comprises 14 residues. For the CDR3, the DNA is TGTGCCAGCAGCTCGGACTCGAGCACAGATACGCAGTATTTT. Translated: CASSSDSSTDTQYF.

At least ten counts were recorded for this clonotype. Just one base apart from a much larger clone, this may be a read error. This chain connects TRBV7-2 to TRBJ2-7; 7 bases are a match to TRBD1. This CDR3 spans 13 amino acids. Germline V CDR1 and CDR2: SGHTA, FQGNSA. V lost 1 base to trimming and J lost 10 bases; unmatched junction nucleotides: 7. As DNA, the CDR3 is TGTGCCAGCAGCTTAGGGGAAGGGACAGCTCAGTACTTC. Its translation: CASSLGEGTAQYF.

There are a few counts of this clonotype. The chain carries TRBV4-3 and TRBJ2-7, with D perhaps being TRBD1 or TRBD2 (6 bases each). Trimming took 0 bases from V and 2 from J, leaving 14 bases between them. The CDR3 has 16 residues. Germline values: CDR1 LGHNA, CDR2 YSLEER. This CDR3 is CASSQDRGTLTYEQYF. The CDR3 nucleotides read TGCGCCAGCAGCCAAGATCGCGGGACATTAACCTACGAGCAGTACTTC.

V is TRBV6-1 and J is TRBJ2-3, with 8 nucleotides matching TRBD1. The CDR3 is 13 residues long. Germline lookup yields CDR1 MNHNS and CDR2 SASEGT. The V and J ends lost 3 bases and 9 bases, in that order; junction bases with no gene match: 5. CDR3 DNA sequence: TGTGCCAGCAGTGACGGACAGGGCTACACGCAGTATTTT. Encoded protein: CASSDGQGYTQYF.

This chain connects TRBV7-2 to TRBJ2-4; 10 nucleotides agree with TRBD1. TRBJ2-7 matches the DNA end more closely, so the J call is doubtful. Germline-derived CDR1 and CDR2 are SGHTA and FQGNSA. The CDR3 has 13 amino acids. CDR3 sequence reads: CASSPGQGDEQYF. The DNA of the CDR3 is TGTGCCAGCAGCCCCGGACAGGGGGACGAGCAGTACTTC.

In its sample, this clonotype ranks as medium-sized. V and J are TRBV7-6 and TRBJ2-1; 7 bases are a match to TRBD2. The CDR3 has 17 amino acids. V was pared by 1 base and J by 4 bases, with 10 bases of the junction left unmatched. Germline assignment: CDR1 SGHVS and CDR2 FNYEAQ. The CDR3 loop is CASSLELASHFYNEQFF. CDR3 in DNA: TGTGCCAGCAGCTTAGAACTAGCGAGCCACTTTTACAATGAGCAGTTCTTC.

Concerning this clonotype: This may arise from a read error, as a much more abundant clone is one base away. A read error is likely, as this CDR3 ends without the conserved phenylalanine or tryptophan. The DNA is omitted, as the CDR3 cannot be located on it reliably, and the CDR3 follows TCRdb's listing. This chain links TRBV6-1 with TRBJ2-7. The CDR3 length equals 16 residues, ends included. Germline CDR1 reads MNHNS; CDR2 reads SASEGT. CDR3 in amino acids: CASSEVNNLYGYTFGS.

As for this clonotype: A read error is possible here, since a much larger clone lies one base away. As the CDR3 is not closed by the conserved phenylalanine or tryptophan, this likely results from a read error. The chain uses TRBV20-1 and TRBJ2-5; 8 nucleotides agree with TRBD2. The J call could be wrong; TRBJ2-1 is a better fit for the DNA end. The CDR3 is made up of 15 amino acids. Germline CDR1 is DFQATT and CDR2 is SNEGSKA (reference sequence). CDR3 amino acids: CSADPSGGWPNEQFS. In DNA, the CDR3 is TGCAGTGCAGATCCAAGCGGGGGTTGGCCAAACGAGCAGTTCTCC.

The genes are TRBV7-4 and TRBJ2-5; TRBD2 matches 9 bases. The last part of the DNA fits TRBJ2-1 better; the J call may be wrong. This CDR3 comprises 17 residues. Per germline, CDR1 SGHVT and CDR2 SQSDAQ. The CDR3 is CASSLTALGREGYEQFF. Here the CDR3 DNA reads TGTGCCAGCAGCTTAACCGCCCTAGGGCGGGAGGGGTATGAGCAGTTCTTC.

With respect to this clonotype: Relative to the germline gene, one junction end is altered; a read error may explain this. The chain recombines TRBV7-8 with TRBJ2-3; D unclear. This CDR3 has 11 amino acids. CDR1 SGHVS and CDR2 FQNEAQ come from the germline V gene. In DNA form, the CDR3 reads TGTGCCAGCAGCTTCTCAGTTACGCAGTGTTTT. It translates to CASSFSVTQCF.

V gene TRBV7-2 combines with J gene TRBJ2-5; D remains ambiguous. The J call is uncertain, as TRBJ2-7 better fits the DNA end. The CDR3 is made up of 14 amino acids. The germline V gene has CDR1 SGHTA and CDR2 FQGNSA. The CDR3 sequence is CASSLSLRSYEQYF. CDR3 sequence (DNA): TGTGCCAGCAGCTTATCCCTCCGATCCTACGAGCAGTACTTC.